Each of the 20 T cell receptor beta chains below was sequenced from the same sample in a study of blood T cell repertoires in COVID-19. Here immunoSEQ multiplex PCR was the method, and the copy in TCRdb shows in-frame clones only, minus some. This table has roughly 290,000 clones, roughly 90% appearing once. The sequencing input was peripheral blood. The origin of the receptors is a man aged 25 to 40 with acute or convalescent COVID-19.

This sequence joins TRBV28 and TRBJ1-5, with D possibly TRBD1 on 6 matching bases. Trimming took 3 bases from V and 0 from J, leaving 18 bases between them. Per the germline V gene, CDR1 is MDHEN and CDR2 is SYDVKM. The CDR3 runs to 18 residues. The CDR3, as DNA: TGTGCCAGCAGTTTTAGCTCGTATTGGACAGATAGCAATCAGCCCCAGCATTTT. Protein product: CASSFSSYWTDSNQPQHF.

The CDR3 reads CASSLLAGGLNEQFF. Here the CDR3 DNA reads TGCGCCAGCAGCCTCCTGGCGGGGGGGCTAAATGAGCAGTTCTTC. The chain links TRBV5-1 to TRBJ2-1; 9 nucleotides agree with TRBD2. J lost 7 bases, V lost 4 bases, and 9 bases had no gene match. The CDR3 runs 15 residues. From germline, CDR1 is SGHRS and CDR2 YFSETQ.

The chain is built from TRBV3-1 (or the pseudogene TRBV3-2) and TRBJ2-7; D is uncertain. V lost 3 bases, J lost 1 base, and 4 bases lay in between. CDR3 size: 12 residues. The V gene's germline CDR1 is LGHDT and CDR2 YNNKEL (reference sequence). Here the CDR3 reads CASSQYSYEQYF. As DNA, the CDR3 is TGTGCCAGCAGCCAGTATTCCTACGAGCAGTACTTC.

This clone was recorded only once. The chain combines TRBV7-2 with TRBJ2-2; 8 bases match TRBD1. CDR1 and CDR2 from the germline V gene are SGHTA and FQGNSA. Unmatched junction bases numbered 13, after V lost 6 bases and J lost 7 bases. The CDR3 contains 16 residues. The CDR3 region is CASRRNPRGQNGELFF. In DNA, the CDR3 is TGTGCCAGCAGGCGAAACCCCAGGGGGCAGAACGGGGAGCTGTTTTTT. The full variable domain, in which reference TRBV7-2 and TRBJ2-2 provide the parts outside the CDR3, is GAGVSQSPSNKVTEKGKDVELRCDPISGHTALYWYRQSLGQGLEFLIYFQGNSAPDKSGLPSDRFSAERTGGSVSTLTIQRTQQEDSAVYLCASRRNPRGQNGELFFGEGSRLTVL.

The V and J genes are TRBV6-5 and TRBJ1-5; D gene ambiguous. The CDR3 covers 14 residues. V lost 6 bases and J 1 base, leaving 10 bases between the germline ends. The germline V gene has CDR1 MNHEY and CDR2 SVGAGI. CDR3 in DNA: TGTGCCAGCAGCGCGCTATTGAGCAATCAGCCCCAGCATTTT. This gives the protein CASSALLSNQPQHF.

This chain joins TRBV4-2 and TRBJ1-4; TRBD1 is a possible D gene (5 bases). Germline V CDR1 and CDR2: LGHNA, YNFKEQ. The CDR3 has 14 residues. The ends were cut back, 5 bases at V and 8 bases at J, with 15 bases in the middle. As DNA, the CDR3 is TGTGCCAGCAGCTTCCCGGACAAGGCGGAAAAACTGTTTTTT. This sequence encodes CASSFPDKAEKLFF.

The CDR3 loop reads CASSRQGLLNQPQHF. In nucleotides, the CDR3 is TGTGCCAGCAGCAGACAGGGATTGCTCAATCAGCCCCAGCATTTT. The chain links TRBV2 to TRBJ1-5; 7 nucleotides line up with TRBD1. Germline values: CDR1 SNHLY, CDR2 FYNNEI. The CDR3 extends over 15 amino acids. V dropped 6 bases and J dropped 3; count of bases not matched to a gene: 8.

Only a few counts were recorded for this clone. This CDR3 reads CASSPDSMNTEAFF. CDR3 in DNA: TGTGCCAGCTCACCAGACAGCATGAACACTGAAGCTTTCTTT. The chain recombines TRBV18 with TRBJ1-1; TRBD1 might be the D (5 bases). Per the germline V gene, CDR1 is KGHSH and CDR2 is LQKENI. This CDR3 has 14 residues. Deletions cut 2 bases from V and 0 bases from J, with 7 bases between.

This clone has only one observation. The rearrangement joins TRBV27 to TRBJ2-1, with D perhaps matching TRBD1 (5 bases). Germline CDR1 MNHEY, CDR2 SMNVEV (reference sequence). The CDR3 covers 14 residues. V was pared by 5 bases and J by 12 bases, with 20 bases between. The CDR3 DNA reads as TGTGCCAGCAGTAAACCTGAAACAGGCCCGAGGCAGTTCTTC. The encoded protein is CASSKPETGPRQFF.

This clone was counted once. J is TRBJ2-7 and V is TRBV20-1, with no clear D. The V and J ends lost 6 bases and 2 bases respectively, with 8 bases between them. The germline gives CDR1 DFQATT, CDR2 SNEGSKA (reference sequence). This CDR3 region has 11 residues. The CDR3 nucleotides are TGCAGTGCAAAAGCCCCCTACGAGCAGTACTTC. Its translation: CSAKAPYEQYF.

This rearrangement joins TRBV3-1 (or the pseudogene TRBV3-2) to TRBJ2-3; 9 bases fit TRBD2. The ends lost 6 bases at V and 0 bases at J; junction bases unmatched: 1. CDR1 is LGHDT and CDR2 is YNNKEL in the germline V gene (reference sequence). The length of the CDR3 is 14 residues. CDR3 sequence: CASRTSGSTDTQYF. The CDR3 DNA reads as TGTGCCAGCAGGACTAGCGGTAGCACAGATACGCAGTATTTT.

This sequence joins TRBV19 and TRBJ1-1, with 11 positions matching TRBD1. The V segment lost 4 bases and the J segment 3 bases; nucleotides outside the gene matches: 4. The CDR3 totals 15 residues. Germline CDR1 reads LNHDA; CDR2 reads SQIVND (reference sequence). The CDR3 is CASSTRTGGYTEAFF. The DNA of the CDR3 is TGTGCCAGTAGTACCAGGACAGGGGGCTACACTGAAGCTTTCTTT.

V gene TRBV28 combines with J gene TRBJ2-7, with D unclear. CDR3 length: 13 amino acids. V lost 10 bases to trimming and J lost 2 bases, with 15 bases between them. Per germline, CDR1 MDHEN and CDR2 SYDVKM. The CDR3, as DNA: TGTGCCACAACTAAGGCGATAACCTACGAGCAGTACTTC. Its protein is CATTKAITYEQYF.

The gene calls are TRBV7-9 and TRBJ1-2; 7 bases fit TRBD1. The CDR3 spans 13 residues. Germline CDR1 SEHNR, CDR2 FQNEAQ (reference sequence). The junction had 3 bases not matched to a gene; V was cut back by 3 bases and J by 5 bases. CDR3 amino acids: CASSFRDRYGYTF. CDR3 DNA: TGTGCCAGCAGCTTCCGGGACAGATATGGCTACACCTTC.

CDR3 nucleotide sequence: TGTGCCAGTAGTAACCCGAGATTGTCCCAGCATTTT. Translated, it gives CASSNPRLSQHF. V is TRBV19 and J is TRBJ1-5; D is undetermined. CDR1 is LNHDA, CDR2 SQIVND, per germline (reference sequence). The CDR3 runs 12 residues. Trimming took 4 bases from V and 11 from J, leaving 12 bases between them.

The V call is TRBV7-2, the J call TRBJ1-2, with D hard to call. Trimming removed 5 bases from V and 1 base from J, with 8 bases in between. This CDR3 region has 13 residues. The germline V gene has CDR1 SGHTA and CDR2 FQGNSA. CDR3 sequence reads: CASSRGLNYGYTF. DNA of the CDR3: TGTGCCAGCAGCCGCGGTCTTAACTATGGCTACACCTTC.

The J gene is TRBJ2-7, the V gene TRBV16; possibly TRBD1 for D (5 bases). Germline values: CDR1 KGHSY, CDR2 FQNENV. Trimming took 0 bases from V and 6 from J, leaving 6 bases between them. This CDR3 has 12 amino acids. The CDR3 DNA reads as TGTGCCAGCAGCCAATCTAGGGGCGAGCAGTACTTC. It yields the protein CASSQSRGEQYF.

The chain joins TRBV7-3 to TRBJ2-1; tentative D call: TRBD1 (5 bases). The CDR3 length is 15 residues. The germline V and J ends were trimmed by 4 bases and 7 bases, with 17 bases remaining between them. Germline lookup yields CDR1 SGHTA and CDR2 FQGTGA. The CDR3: CASSSQTVRVNEQFF. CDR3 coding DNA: TGTGCCAGCAGCTCACAGACGGTCAGGGTGAATGAGCAGTTCTTC.

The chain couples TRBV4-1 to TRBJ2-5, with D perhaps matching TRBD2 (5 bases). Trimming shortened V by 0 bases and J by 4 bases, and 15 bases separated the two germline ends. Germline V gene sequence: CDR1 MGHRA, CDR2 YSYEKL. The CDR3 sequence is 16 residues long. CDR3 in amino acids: CASSQDPRGRRETQYF. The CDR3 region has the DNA TGCGCCAGCAGCCAAGATCCCCGGGGTCGGAGAGAGACCCAGTACTTC.

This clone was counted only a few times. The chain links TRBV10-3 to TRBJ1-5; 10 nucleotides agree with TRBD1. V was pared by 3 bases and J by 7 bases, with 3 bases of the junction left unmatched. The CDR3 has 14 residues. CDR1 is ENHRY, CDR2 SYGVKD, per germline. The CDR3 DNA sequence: TGTGCCATCAGTGACCGACAGGGGGCACAGCCCCAGCATTTT. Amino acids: CAISDRQGAQPQHF.